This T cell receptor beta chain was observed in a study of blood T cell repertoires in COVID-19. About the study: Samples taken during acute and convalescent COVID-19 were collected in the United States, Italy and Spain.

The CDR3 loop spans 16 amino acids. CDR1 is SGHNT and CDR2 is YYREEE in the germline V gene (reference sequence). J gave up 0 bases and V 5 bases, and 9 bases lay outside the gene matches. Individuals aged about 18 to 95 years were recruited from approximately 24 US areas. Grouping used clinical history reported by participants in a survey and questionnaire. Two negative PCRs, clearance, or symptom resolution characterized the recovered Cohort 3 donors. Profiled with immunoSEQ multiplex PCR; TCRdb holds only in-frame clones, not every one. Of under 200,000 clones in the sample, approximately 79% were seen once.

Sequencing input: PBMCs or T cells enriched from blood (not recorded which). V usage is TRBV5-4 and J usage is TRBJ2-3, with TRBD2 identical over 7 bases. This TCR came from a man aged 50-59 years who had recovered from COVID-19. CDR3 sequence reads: CASRGGTASSTDTQYF. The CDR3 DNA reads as TGTGCCAGCAGGGGGGGGACCGCATCTAGCACAGATACGCAGTATTTT.